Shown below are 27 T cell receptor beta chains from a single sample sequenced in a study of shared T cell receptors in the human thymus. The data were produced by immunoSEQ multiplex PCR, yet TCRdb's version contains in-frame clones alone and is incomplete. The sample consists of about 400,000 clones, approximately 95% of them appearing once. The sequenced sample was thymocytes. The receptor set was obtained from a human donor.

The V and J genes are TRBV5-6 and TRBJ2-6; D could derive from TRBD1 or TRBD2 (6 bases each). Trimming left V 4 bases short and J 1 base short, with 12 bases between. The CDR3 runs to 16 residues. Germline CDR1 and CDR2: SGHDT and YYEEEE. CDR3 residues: CASSPEGESGANVLTF. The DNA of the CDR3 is TGTGCCAGCAGCCCGGAGGGGGAATCTGGGGCCAACGTCCTGACTTTC.

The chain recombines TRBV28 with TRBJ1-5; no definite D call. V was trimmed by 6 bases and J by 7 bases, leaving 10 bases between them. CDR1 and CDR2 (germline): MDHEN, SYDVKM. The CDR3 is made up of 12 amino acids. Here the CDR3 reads CASRKGQQPQHF. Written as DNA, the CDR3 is TGTGCCAGCAGGAAGGGCCAACAGCCCCAGCATTTT.

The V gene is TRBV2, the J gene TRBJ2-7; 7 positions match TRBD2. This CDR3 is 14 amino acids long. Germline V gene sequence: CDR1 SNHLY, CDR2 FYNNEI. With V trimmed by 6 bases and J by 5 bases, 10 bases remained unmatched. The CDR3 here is CASRDTRGKDEQYF. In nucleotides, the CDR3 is TGTGCCAGCAGGGATACGCGGGGGAAGGACGAGCAGTACTTC.

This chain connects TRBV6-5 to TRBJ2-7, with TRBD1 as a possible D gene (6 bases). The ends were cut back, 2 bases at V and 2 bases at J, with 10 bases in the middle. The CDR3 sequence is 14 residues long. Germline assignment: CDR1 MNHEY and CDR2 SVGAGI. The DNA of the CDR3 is TGTGCCAGCAGTTACCGTACAGGGCCCTACGAGCAGTACTTC. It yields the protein CASSYRTGPYEQYF.

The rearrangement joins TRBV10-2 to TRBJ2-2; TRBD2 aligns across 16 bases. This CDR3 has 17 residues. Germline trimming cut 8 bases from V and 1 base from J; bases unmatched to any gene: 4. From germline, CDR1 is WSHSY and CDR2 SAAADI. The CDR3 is CASGTSGREMNTGELFF. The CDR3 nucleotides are TGCGCCAGCGGGACTAGCGGGAGGGAAATGAACACCGGGGAGCTGTTTTTT.

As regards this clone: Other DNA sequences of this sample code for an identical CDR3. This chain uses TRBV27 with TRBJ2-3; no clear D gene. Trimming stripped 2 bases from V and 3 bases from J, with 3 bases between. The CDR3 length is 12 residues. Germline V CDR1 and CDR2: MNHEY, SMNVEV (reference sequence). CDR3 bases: TGTGCCAGCAGTTTAGGGACAGATACGCAGTATTTT. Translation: CASSLGTDTQYF.

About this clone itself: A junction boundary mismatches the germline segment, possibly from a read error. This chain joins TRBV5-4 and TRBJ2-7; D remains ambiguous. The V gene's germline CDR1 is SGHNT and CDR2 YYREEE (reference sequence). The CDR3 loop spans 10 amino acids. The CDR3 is CASSLRTLPF. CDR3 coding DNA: TGTGCCAGCAGCTTGAGGACCCTTCCCTTC.

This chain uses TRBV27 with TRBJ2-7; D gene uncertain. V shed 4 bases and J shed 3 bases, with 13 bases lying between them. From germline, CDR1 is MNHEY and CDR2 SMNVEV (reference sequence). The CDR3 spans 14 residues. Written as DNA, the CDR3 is TGTGCCAGCAGTTCCCTTACTGTAAACTACGAGCAGTACTTC. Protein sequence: CASSSLTVNYEQYF.

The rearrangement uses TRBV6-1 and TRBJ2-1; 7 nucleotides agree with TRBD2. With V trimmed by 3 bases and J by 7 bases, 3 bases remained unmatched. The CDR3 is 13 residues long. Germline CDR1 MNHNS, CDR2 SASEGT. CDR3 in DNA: TGTGCCAGCAGTGACCACGGGGGGAATGAGCAGTTCTTC. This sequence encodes CASSDHGGNEQFF.

CDR3 bases: TGTGCCAGCAGCTTAGGGAGCGGGGTCGGGACCGGGGAGCTGTTTTTT. Residues: CASSLGSGVGTGELFF. This chain uses TRBV7-8 with TRBJ2-2; TRBD2 matches at 7 bases. V was pared by 1 base and J by 5 bases, with 7 bases of the junction left unmatched. The length of the CDR3 is 16 residues. Per the germline V gene, CDR1 is SGHVS and CDR2 is FQNEAQ.

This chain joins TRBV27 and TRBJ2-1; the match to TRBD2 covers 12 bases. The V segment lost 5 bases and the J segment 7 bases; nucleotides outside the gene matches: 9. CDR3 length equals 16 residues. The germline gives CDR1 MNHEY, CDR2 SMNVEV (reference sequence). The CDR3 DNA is TGTGCCAGCAGTCTGCGGCTAGCGGGAGGGCTAAATGAGCAGTTCTTC. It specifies CASSLRLAGGLNEQFF.

Here the CDR3 DNA reads TGTGCCAGCAGTTTAGTGGTAGGGGGCGGTCAGCCCCAGCATTTT. As protein: CASSLVVGGGQPQHF. The chain combines TRBV28 with TRBJ1-5; 7 bases map to TRBD1. This CDR3 contains 15 residues. Unmatched junction bases numbered 7, after V lost 2 bases and J lost 6 bases. The germline V gene has CDR1 MDHEN and CDR2 SYDVKM.

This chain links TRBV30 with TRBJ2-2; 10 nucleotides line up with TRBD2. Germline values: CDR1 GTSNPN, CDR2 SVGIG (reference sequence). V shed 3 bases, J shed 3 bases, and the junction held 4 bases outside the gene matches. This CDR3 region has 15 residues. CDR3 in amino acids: CAWRHGLADTGELFF. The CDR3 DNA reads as TGTGCCTGGAGGCACGGACTAGCGGACACCGGGGAGCTGTTTTTT.

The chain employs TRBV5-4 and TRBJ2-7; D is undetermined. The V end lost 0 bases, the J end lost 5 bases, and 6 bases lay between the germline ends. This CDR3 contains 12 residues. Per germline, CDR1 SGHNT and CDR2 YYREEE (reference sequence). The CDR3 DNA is TGTGCCAGCAGCTTGGGCATTAACGAGCAGTACTTC. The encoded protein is CASSLGINEQYF.

DNA for the CDR3: TGTGCCAGCAGCGTAGAGGGGCAGCGTGGCGAAAAACTGTTTTTT. The encoded protein is CASSVEGQRGEKLFF. This chain connects TRBV9 to TRBJ1-4; the D gene is possibly TRBD1 (5 bases). Trimming took off 0 bases at V and 8 bases at J, with 14 bases between the two ends. The germline CDR1 and CDR2 sequences are SGDLS and YYNGEE. This CDR3 contains 15 residues.

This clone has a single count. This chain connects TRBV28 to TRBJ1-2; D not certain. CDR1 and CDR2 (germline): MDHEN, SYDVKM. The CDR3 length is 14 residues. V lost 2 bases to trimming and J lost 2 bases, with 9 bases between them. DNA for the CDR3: TGTGCCAGCAGTTTAAAGGGATACAACTATGGCTACACCTTC. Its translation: CASSLKGYNYGYTF.

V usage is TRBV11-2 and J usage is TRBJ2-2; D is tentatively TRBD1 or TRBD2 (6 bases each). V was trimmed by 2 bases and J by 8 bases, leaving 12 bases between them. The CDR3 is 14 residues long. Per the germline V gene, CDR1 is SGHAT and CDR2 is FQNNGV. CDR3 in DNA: TGTGCCAGCAGCTTACCGGGGGCAGGTGGGGAGCTGTTTTTT. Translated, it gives CASSLPGAGGELFF.

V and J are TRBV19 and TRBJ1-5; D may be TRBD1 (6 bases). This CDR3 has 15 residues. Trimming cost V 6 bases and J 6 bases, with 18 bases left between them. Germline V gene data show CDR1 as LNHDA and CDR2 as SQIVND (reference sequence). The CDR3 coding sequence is TGTGCCAGTAGCCCTATTGAGGGGGTTAGTCAGCCCCAGCATTTT. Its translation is CASSPIEGVSQPQHF.

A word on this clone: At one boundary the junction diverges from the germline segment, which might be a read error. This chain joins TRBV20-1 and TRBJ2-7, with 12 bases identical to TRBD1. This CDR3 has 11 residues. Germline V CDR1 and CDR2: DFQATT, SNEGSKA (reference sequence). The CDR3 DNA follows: TGCAGTGCTAGAGGGGGACAGGGGGCGAACTTC. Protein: CSARGGQGANF.

The CDR3 spells CATSIGRNTGELFF. CDR3 nucleotides: TGTGCCACCAGCATTGGGAGGAACACCGGGGAGCTGTTTTTT. The V and J genes are TRBV15 and TRBJ2-2; D may be TRBD2 (5 bases). The CDR3 consists of 14 residues. V was cut by 4 bases and J by 1 base, with 7 bases left in between. CDR1 is LNHNV, CDR2 YYDKDF, per germline (reference sequence).

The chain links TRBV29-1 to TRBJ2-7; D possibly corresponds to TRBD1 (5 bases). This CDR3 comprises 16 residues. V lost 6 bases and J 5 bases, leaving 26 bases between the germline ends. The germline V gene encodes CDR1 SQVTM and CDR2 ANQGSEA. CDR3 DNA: TGCAGCGTCATCAACCCGGACATCCCAGCAGAACACGAGCAGTACTTC. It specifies CSVINPDIPAEHEQYF.

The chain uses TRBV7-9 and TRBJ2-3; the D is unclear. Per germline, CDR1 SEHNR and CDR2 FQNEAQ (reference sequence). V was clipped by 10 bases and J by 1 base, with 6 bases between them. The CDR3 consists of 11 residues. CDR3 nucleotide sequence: TGTGCCATCCCAGGCACAGATACGCAGTATTTT. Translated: CAIPGTDTQYF.

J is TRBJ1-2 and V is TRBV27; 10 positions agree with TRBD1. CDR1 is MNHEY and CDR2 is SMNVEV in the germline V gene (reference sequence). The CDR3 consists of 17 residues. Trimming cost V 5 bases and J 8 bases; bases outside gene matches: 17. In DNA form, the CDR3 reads TGTGCCAGCAGTCCCCTTCCGGGACAGGGGAGTTCGGGGGGCTACACCTTC. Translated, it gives CASSPLPGQGSSGGYTF.

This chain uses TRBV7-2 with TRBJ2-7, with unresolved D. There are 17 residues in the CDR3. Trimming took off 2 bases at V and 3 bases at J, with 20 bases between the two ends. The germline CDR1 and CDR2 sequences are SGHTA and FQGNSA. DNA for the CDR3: TGTGCCAGCAGCTTATCCGCCCCAGCTAGGCCTATCTACGAGCAGTACTTC. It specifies CASSLSAPARPIYEQYF. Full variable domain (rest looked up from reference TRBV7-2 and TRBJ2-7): GAGVSQSPSNKVTEKGKDVELRCDPISGHTALYWYRQSLGQGLEFLIYFQGNSAPDKSGLPSDRFSAERTGGSVSTLTIQRTQQEDSAVYLCASSLSAPARPIYEQYFGPGTRLTVT.

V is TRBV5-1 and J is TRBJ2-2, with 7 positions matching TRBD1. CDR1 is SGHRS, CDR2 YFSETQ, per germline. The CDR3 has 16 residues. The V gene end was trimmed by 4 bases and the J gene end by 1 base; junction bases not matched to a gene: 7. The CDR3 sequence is CASSQQGPLNTGELFF. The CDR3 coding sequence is TGCGCCAGCAGCCAACAGGGGCCGTTGAACACCGGGGAGCTGTTTTTT.

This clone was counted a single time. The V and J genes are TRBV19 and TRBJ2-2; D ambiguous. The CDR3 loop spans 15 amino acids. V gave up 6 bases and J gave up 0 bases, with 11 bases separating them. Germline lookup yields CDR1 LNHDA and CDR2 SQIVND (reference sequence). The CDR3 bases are TGTGCCAGTAGGGTCATCCTACCGAACACCGGGGAGCTGTTTTTT. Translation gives CASRVILPNTGELFF.

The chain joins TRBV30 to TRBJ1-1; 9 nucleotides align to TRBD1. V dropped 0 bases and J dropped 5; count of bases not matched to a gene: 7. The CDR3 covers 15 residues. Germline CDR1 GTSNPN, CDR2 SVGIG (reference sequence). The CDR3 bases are TGTGCCTGGAGTGTAAGGGACAGGGTAAGGACTGAAGCTTTCTTT. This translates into CAWSVRDRVRTEAFF.